The text below deals with one TCR beta chain. Here immunoSEQ multiplex PCR was the method, and the copy in TCRdb shows in-frame clones only, minus some. The sample lists under 250,000 clones, roughly 91% occurring once. The sample is drawn from a study of blood T cell repertoires in COVID-19. The sequenced sample was PBMCs or T cells enriched from blood (not recorded which). The TCR originated in a woman in her thirties with acute COVID-19.

The CDR3 is CASSLVGRNEQFF. The CDR3 nucleotides read TGTGCCAGCAGCTTAGTTGGGCGCAATGAGCAGTTCTTC. V is TRBV7-6 and J is TRBJ2-1; D not certain. Germline-derived CDR1 and CDR2 are SGHVS and FNYEAQ. This CDR3 comprises 13 residues. Trimming left V 1 base short and J 6 bases short, with 7 bases between.